These T cell receptor beta chains were read from a single sample in a study of blood T cell repertoires in COVID-19. Libraries were prepared by immunoSEQ multiplex PCR; TCRdb keeps only in-frame clonotypes and omits some of them. The profile covers 300,000 to 350,000 clones, with approximately 88% appearing a single time and 1.5% to 2% taken by the ten largest. The sequenced sample was peripheral blood. The receptor source for this set is a woman aged 25-40 years with COVID-19, enrolled during active disease. Each CDR3 is given with its conserved first and last residue. A D gene is named only where the DNA matches it firmly. Clone sizes are given selectively: once, few, many, or a class where the clone is expanded.

J gene | clone size | V gene | D gene | CDR3 protein | CDR3 DNA
TRBJ1-2 | - | TRBV9 | - | CASSVAGYGYTF | TGTGCCAGCAGCGTAGCCGGCTATGGCTACACCTTC
TRBJ2-5 | - | TRBV18 | - | CASSPLQETQYF | TGTGCCAGCTCACCCCTCCAAGAGACCCAGTACTTC
TRBJ2-1 | - | TRBV4-2 | TRBD1 | CASSQPGQVYNEQFF | TGTGCCAGCAGCCAACCGGGACAGGTTTACAATGAGCAGTTCTTC
TRBJ1-3 | - | TRBV24-1 | TRBD1 | CATSDHRAGQAGNTIYF | TGTGCCACCAGTGACCATAGAGCTGGACAGGCAGGAAACACCATATATTTT
TRBJ2-1 | - | TRBV11-3 | TRBD2 | CASSSDRRPGGNEQFF | TGTGCCAGCAGCTCGGACCGTCGACCGGGGGGCAATGAGCAGTTCTTC
TRBJ2-1 | - | TRBV3-1/TRBV3-2 | - | CASSQVSSVNNEQFF | TGTGCCAGCAGCCAAGTTTCTAGCGTCAACAATGAGCAGTTCTTC
TRBJ2-3 | - | TRBV3-1/TRBV3-2 | TRBD1 | CASSPQDRGADTQYF | TGTGCCAGCAGCCCCCAGGACAGGGGGGCAGATACGCAGTATTTT
TRBJ2-5 | - | TRBV5-6 | TRBD2 | CASSSREGETQYF | TGTGCCAGCAGTTCGCGGGAGGGTGAGACCCAGTACTTC
TRBJ2-5 | - | TRBV28 | - | CASTPSLAGETQYF | TGTGCCAGCACCCCTTCTCTAGCAGGAGAGACCCAGTACTTC
TRBJ1-4 | once | TRBV10-3 | - | CAISASDRFNEKLFF | TGTGCCATCAGTGCCTCCGACAGGTTTAATGAAAAACTGTTTTTT
TRBJ1-2 | - | TRBV28 | - | CASRQSSPPYGYTF | TGTGCCAGCAGACAGTCCTCCCCCCCCTATGGCTACACCTTC
TRBJ2-5 | once | TRBV5-1 | TRBD1 | CASSPFGTEETQYF | TGCGCCAGCAGCCCCTTCGGGACAGAAGAGACCCAGTACTTC
TRBJ2-7 | - | TRBV7-9 | - | CASSLRGAGRAYEQYF | TGTGCCAGCAGCTTACGAGGGGCGGGGAGAGCCTACGAGCAGTACTTC
TRBJ1-2 | - | TRBV2 | TRBD1 | CASSPTGTGNYGYTF | TGTGCCAGCAGCCCAACCGGGACAGGGAACTATGGCTACACCTTC
TRBJ1-4 | - | TRBV9 | - | CASSVEGSGNEKLFF | TGTGCCAGCAGCGTAGAGGGGTCGGGTAATGAAAAACTGTTTTTT
TRBJ1-5 | - | TRBV5-5 | - | CASSLGWTVPRGGDQPQHF | TGTGCCAGCAGCCTAGGTTGGACAGTCCCTAGGGGGGGGGATCAGCCCCAGCATTTT
TRBJ2-7 | - | TRBV30 | - | CAWSRRYEQYF | TGTGCCTGGAGTAGGAGATACGAGCAGTACTTC
TRBJ1-1 | - | TRBV9 | TRBD1 | CASSGPGTGTEAFF | TGTGCCAGCAGCGGCCCCGGGACAGGGACTGAAGCTTTCTTT
TRBJ2-5 | - | TRBV5-6 | TRBD2 | CASEWLAGGKMTQYF | TGTGCCAGCGAGTGGTTAGCGGGGGGGAAGATGACCCAGTACTTC
TRBJ1-1 | - | TRBV19 | TRBD1 | CASSKPGQGARTEAFF | TGTGCCAGTAGCAAACCGGGACAGGGGGCGCGGACTGAAGCTTTCTTT
TRBJ2-3 | - | TRBV2 | - | CASRLLGGGEDTQYF | TGTGCCAGCAGGTTACTGGGGGGGGGCGAAGATACGCAGTATTTT
TRBJ1-1 | few | TRBV20-1 | - | CSAYRVTEAFF | TGCAGTGCGTACAGGGTTACTGAAGCTTTCTTT
TRBJ1-5 | once | TRBV19 | - | CASSGEETLSNQPQHF | TGTGCCAGTAGTGGTGAAGAGACACTTAGCAATCAGCCCCAGCATTTT
TRBJ1-2 | - | TRBV6-1 | - | CASSEPADRDYTF | TGTGCCAGCAGTGAACCGGCAGACAGAGACTACACCTTC
TRBJ1-1 | - | TRBV5-8 | - | CANPKLNEAFF | TGTGCCAACCCCAAGCTAAACGAAGCTTTCTTT
TRBJ2-7 | - | TRBV19 | TRBD1 | CASSIWHGQGANEQYF | TGTGCCAGTAGTATATGGCACGGACAGGGGGCTAACGAGCAGTACTTC
TRBJ1-2 | - | TRBV5-6 | - | CASSLPGYGYTF | TGTGCCAGCAGCTTGCCGGGTTATGGCTACACCTTC
TRBJ2-3 | - | TRBV6-1 | TRBD1 | CASSETGGDGTQYF | TGTGCCAGCAGTGAGACAGGGGGGGACGGTACGCAGTATTTT
TRBJ1-2 | - | TRBV18 | TRBD1 | CASSGTGDYDYGYTF | TGTGCCAGCTCAGGGACAGGGGACTATGACTATGGCTACACCTTC
TRBJ1-4 | few | TRBV9 | - | CASSPREGHYEKLFF | TGTGCCAGCAGCCCCAGGGAGGGTCATTATGAAAAACTGTTTTTT
TRBJ2-1 | - | TRBV7-2 | TRBD2 | CASSAQSGGAYNEQFF | TGTGCCAGCAGCGCCCAGTCCGGGGGGGCCTACAATGAGCAGTTCTTC
TRBJ2-1 | once | TRBV19 | TRBD2 | CATQRGGFNEQFF | TGTGCCACTCAGCGGGGGGGATTCAATGAGCAGTTCTTC
TRBJ1-2 | - | TRBV5-5 | - | CASSLLGQPNYGYTF | TGTGCCAGCAGCTTGTTGGGGCAGCCTAACTATGGCTACACCTTC
TRBJ1-4 | - | TRBV2 | TRBD1 | CASRANTGTGGAEKLFF | TGTGCCAGCAGGGCAAATACCGGGACAGGGGGCGCGGAAAAACTGTTTTTT
TRBJ2-1 | - | TRBV19 | - | CASGGLSASSYNEQFF | TGTGCCAGTGGGGGACTGTCGGCGAGCTCCTACAATGAGCAGTTCTTC
TRBJ1-2 | once | TRBV20-1 | - | CSTLSNYGYTF | TGCAGTACCCTAAGTAACTATGGCTACACCTTC
TRBJ1-1 | - | TRBV27 | TRBD1 | CASSLYRTGDEAFF | TGTGCCAGCAGTTTATATAGGACAGGGGATGAAGCTTTCTTT
TRBJ1-4 | - | TRBV7-9 | - | CASSPLQEKLFF | TGTGCCAGCAGCCCCTTACAAGAAAAACTGTTTTTT
TRBJ2-3 | - | TRBV5-1 | - | CASSGGTLSSTDTQYF | TGCGCCAGCAGCGGGGGGACTCTATCTAGCACAGATACGCAGTATTTT
TRBJ1-1 | - | TRBV9 | - | CASSVGLYTEAFF | TGTGCCAGCAGCGTAGGGCTGTACACTGAAGCTTTCTTT
TRBJ2-3 | - | TRBV27 | TRBD1 | CASSFRWGAGGPDTQYF | TGTGCCAGCAGTTTTCGGTGGGGGGCAGGGGGCCCAGATACGCAGTATTTT